Below, one T cell receptor (beta chain) is given with its context. Ten or more counts support this clone. Its antigen target is currently unknown. Per-nucleotide qualities are absent, and no much larger clonotype sits a single base away. This entry belongs to a study of T cells after posttransplantation cyclophosphamide (dated by TCRdb to between 2015 and 2016). Concerning the study at large: Using TRB sequencing, the study followed how the T cell repertoire reconstituted after myeloablative bone marrow transplantation in which posttransplantation cyclophosphamide served as GVHD prophylaxis. In 3 patients, TRB sequencing was also performed on up to roughly 3 more blood samples taken 2 to 5.2 years after transplant, and in 4 patients, pretransplant blood was also TRB-sequenced. Because TRA and TRB clonality were tightly correlated in roughly 10 samples, subsequent TCR analyses were focused on TRB only. Public TRB sequences were checked against a database of over 3,000 sequences associated with responses to pathogens, tumor antigens, self-antigens and alloantigens. Blood from all 35 or so PTCy patients who had 1-year posttransplant specimens underwent TRB sequencing. Antigen receptor sequencing was done on samples from about 34 PTCy-treated patients and from approximately 15 related bone marrow donors of those patients.

Genomic DNA was the input for TRB sequencing, which was run either with the immunoSEQ assay at survey resolution or with the hsTCRB kit. The paper's data handling went like this. The immunoSEQ software was used for initial read processing, and the LymphoSeq R package was used for repertoire analyses. For each TRB dataset, clonality was calculated as 1 minus normalized Shannon entropy, and the Gini coefficient was computed as well. To infer phenotypes in unsorted samples, TRB sequences from sorted subsets of the recipient or donor were mapped onto the unsorted samples of the same recipient. The source is immuneACCESS, and TCRdb retained only in-frame sequences with V and J called. Part of the clones is not carried over; for the studies checked, unresolved V genes explain less than half of this, and the remainder is unexplained. V, J and clone size are taken as reported in that table, and D and trimming were inferred from the DNA itself. The data for this sample show roughly 42,000 clones, each detected more than once. Approximately 4.9% of the sample is held by the ten biggest clonotypes.

The study at large found these results: The TRB repertoires of T cells infiltrating skin or the GI tract showed only limited overlap with the TRB repertoires found in blood. At 1-2 months, donor-recipient similarity was low but rose over the first year, and the later blood repertoires were often dominated by donor CD8+ memory clones. Across fewer than 50 patients, recipient CMV seropositivity and CMV reactivation were highly associated with TRB clonality; PTCy diversity was similar to CNI/methotrexate controls.

Related bone marrow donors provided peripheral blood samples on the day of marrow donation. Mononuclear cells from peripheral blood and bone marrow were separated by Ficoll-Hypaque density centrifugation and then cryopreserved. The germline V gene gives CDR1 as MGHRA and CDR2 as YSYEKL. The cysteine opens and the phenylalanine closes a CDR3 of 16 amino acids. Here the CDR3 DNA is all that survives: 48 bases in frame from base 1. The germline V end is reduced by 4 bases and the J end by 6 bases; junction bases left unmatched: 5. Sequenced sample: PBMCs. The source of this sequence is a woman between 45 and 65 years old in good health and a related stem cell transplant donor. This receptor chain uses TRBV4-1 and TRBJ1-6; TRBD1 aligns with 11 central bases. The CDR3 reads as follows: CASSPRTGGVNSPLHF. The base sequence is TGCGCCAGCAGCCCTCGGACAGGGGGCGTTAATTCACCCCTCCACTTT.